This T cell receptor beta chain was recorded in a study of human T cells and chemical hapten exposure. Study background: Weekly administration of diphenylcyclopropenone to the scalp of patients continued throughout the roughly 26-week study. Per-sample TCR yield variation was attributed mainly to small pooled library volume differences. Study-wide results and limits: TCRs at high frequency, those above 1 in 1000, did not change with DPC sensitization.

About this clonotype itself: Its antigen remains unknown.

Stated time point: patch test 2, 6 weeks after DPC sensitization. Sample treatment: therapeutic diphenylcyclopropenone sensitization with weekly scalp DPC. The template was total RNA from unfractionated whole blood. V lost 0 bases, J lost 9 bases, and 9 bases lay in between. Germline-derived CDR1 and CDR2 are SGHNT and YENEEA. The CDR3 length is 13 residues. TCRdb recomputed calls from the RACE reads with MiXCR, one row per CDR3 protein. The sample has a few hundred thousand distinct CDR3 sequences, nearly 6.5% seen once. The source of this sequence is a young woman with alopecia areata. Some clones in this sample may be carry-over from other donors' samples. This sample comprised whole blood, obtained in connection with sensitization to the hapten diphenylcyclopropenone (DPC). The chain employs TRBV11-3 and TRBJ2-1; no reliable D call. CDR3 protein: CASSLDLIGEQFF. CDR3 in DNA: TGTGCCAGCAGCTTAGACTTAATCGGTGAGCAGTTCTTC. Full variable domain (missing parts from reference TRBV11-3 and TRBJ2-1): EAGVVQSPRYKIIEKKQPVAFWCNPISGHNTLYWYLQNLGQGPELLIRYENEEAVDDSQLPKDRFSAERLKGVDSTLKIQPAELGDSAVYLCASSLDLIGEQFFGPGTRLTVL.